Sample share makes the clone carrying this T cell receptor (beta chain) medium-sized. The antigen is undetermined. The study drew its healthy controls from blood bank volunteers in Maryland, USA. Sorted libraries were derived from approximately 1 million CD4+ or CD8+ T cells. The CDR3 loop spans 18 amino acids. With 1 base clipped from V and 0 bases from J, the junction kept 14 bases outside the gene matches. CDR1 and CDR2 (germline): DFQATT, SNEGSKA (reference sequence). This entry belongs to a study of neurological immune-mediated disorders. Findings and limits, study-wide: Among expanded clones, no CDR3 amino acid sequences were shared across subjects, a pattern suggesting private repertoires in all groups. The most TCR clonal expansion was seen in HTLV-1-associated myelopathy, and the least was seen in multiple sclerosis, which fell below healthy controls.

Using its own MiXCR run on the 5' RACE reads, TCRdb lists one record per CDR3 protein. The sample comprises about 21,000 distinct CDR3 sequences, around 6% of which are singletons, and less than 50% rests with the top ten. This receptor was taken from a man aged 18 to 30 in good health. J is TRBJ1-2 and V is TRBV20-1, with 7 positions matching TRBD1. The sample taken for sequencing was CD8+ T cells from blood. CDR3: CSARVKTGSPKTNYGYTF. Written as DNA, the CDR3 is TGCAGTGCTAGAGTAAAGACAGGGTCACCGAAAACTAACTATGGCTACACCTTC.